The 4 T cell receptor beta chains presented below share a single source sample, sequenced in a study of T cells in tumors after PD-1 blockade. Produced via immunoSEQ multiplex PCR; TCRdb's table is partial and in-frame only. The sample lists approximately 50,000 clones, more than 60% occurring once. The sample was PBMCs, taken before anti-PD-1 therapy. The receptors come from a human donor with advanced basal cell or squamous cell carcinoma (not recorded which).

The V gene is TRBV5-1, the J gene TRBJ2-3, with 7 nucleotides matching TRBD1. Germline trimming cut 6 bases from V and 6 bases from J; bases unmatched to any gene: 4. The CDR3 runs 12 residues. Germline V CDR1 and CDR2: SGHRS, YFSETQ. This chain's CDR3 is CASKGARDTQYF. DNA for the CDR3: TGCGCCAGCAAGGGGGCAAGGGATACGCAGTATTTT.

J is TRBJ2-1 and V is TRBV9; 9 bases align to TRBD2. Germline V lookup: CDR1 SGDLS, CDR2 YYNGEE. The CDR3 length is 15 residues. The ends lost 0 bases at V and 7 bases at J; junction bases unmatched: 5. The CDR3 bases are TGTGCCAGCAGCGTAGGCGGGGGGGCCGGGAATGAGCAGTTCTTC. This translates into CASSVGGGAGNEQFF.

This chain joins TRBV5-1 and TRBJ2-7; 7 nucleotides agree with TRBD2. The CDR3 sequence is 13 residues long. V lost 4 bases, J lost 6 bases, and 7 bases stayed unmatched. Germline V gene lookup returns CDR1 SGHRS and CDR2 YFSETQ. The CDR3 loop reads CASSRGEGREQYF. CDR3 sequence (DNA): TGCGCCAGCAGCCGGGGGGAGGGGCGCGAGCAGTACTTC.

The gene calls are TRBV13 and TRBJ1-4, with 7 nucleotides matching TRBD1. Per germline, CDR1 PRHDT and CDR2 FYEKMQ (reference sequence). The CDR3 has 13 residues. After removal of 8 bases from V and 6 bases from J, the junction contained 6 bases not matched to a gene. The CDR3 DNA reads TGTGCCAGCCGACAGGGTTACGATGAAAAACTGTTTTTT. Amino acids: CASRQGYDEKLFF.